This TCR beta chain was recovered during a study of siplizumab effects on memory and regulatory T cells (dated by TCRdb to between 2018 and 2021). Regarding the complete study: Paired mixed lymphocyte reactions were run with siplizumab at 0.85 to 1 ug/mL and without drug, across several responder-stimulator pairs. The study looked at the effect of siplizumab, an anti-CD2 antibody, on alloreactive T-cell subsets in allogeneic mixed lymphocyte reactions made from human PBMCs.

Cells from the mixed lymphocyte reactions were cocultured for about 6 days at 37 degrees C. After responder PBMCs were labelled with CFSE and stimulator PBMCs with Violet Dye, the two populations were combined at a 1:1 ratio. Sorted unstimulated T cells and proliferating T cells recovered from mixed lymphocyte reactions underwent TCRbeta CDR3 sequencing. Fresh whole blood from ten HLA-typed healthy donors served as the source for isolating PBMCs. For TCR sequencing, responder T cells that had proliferated and were CFSE-low were FACS-sorted once the mixed lymphocyte reaction was over. Receptor amplification or capture employed the immunoSEQ multiplex PCR assay. The deep sequencing platform assayed about 91,000 TCR templates per sample. Genomic DNA extracted from sorted T cells was used for TCRbeta CDR3 sequencing. The authors processed their data as follows. The R programming language was used for clonal analysis of TCRbeta CDR3 data. Alloreactive CD4+ and CD8+ clones were defined by comparing unstimulated samples with post-reaction CFSE-low samples. By matching sequences to the repertoires of sorted unstimulated Treg and non-Treg cells, each alloreactive CD4+ clone was assigned a regulatory or non-regulatory origin. Here the immuneACCESS table is served through TCRdb, limited to in-frame sequences with V and J called. Missing clones are a known gap in these copies; in checked studies unresolved V genes cover under half, and the rest lacks a known reason. That table supplies the V and J calls and clone size; D and trimming were determined from the DNA. This sample is represented by about 5,600 clones; 45% to 50% of them were singletons. 83% of the sample lies in the top ten.

A note on this clone: Its antigen target is currently unknown. No clone much larger than this one lies a single base away; base qualities are absent.

Study-wide findings and limitations: Whether proliferating Tregs from siplizumab cultures were suppressive was not functionally confirmed. Unstimulated naive T cells appeared to be more diverse than memory T cells, and naive cells seemed to make a substantial contribution to the alloresponse. Because sequences at frequencies below about 10^-5 were poorly captured, only a minor fraction of alloreactive clones could be mapped back to unstimulated subsets. Siplizumab significantly reduced the cumulative frequency of alloreactive sequences traceable to unstimulated CD4+ memory T cells. In reactions with siplizumab, an average of 68.8% of mappable alloreactive CD4+ clones were Treg-derived, compared with roughly 30% in control reactions. For roughly 80-95% of proliferating CD4+ or CD8+ clones, no naive or memory phenotype could be assigned.

The germline V gene (reference sequence) specifies MNHNY as CDR1 and SVGAGI as CDR2. V is clipped by 4 bases and J by 10 bases, and the sequence between their germline boundaries is 10 bases long. The CDR3 sequence holds 11 residues, the cysteine and phenylalanine included. The sequence is cut down to CDR3 DNA, 33 bases in frame from base 1. Material for sequencing was CFSE-low (dividing) CD8+ T cells sorted from an allogeneic mixed lymphocyte reaction. The clonotype was recovered from a human donor in good health; the cells came from an allogeneic mixed lymphocyte reaction. Some clones in this sample may be carry-over from other donors' samples. This receptor chain uses TRBV6-6 and TRBJ1-2, with the D gene too uncertain to name. The DNA is TGTGCCAGCAGTTCGGACCAGGACTACACCTTC. It translates to CASSSDQDYTF.